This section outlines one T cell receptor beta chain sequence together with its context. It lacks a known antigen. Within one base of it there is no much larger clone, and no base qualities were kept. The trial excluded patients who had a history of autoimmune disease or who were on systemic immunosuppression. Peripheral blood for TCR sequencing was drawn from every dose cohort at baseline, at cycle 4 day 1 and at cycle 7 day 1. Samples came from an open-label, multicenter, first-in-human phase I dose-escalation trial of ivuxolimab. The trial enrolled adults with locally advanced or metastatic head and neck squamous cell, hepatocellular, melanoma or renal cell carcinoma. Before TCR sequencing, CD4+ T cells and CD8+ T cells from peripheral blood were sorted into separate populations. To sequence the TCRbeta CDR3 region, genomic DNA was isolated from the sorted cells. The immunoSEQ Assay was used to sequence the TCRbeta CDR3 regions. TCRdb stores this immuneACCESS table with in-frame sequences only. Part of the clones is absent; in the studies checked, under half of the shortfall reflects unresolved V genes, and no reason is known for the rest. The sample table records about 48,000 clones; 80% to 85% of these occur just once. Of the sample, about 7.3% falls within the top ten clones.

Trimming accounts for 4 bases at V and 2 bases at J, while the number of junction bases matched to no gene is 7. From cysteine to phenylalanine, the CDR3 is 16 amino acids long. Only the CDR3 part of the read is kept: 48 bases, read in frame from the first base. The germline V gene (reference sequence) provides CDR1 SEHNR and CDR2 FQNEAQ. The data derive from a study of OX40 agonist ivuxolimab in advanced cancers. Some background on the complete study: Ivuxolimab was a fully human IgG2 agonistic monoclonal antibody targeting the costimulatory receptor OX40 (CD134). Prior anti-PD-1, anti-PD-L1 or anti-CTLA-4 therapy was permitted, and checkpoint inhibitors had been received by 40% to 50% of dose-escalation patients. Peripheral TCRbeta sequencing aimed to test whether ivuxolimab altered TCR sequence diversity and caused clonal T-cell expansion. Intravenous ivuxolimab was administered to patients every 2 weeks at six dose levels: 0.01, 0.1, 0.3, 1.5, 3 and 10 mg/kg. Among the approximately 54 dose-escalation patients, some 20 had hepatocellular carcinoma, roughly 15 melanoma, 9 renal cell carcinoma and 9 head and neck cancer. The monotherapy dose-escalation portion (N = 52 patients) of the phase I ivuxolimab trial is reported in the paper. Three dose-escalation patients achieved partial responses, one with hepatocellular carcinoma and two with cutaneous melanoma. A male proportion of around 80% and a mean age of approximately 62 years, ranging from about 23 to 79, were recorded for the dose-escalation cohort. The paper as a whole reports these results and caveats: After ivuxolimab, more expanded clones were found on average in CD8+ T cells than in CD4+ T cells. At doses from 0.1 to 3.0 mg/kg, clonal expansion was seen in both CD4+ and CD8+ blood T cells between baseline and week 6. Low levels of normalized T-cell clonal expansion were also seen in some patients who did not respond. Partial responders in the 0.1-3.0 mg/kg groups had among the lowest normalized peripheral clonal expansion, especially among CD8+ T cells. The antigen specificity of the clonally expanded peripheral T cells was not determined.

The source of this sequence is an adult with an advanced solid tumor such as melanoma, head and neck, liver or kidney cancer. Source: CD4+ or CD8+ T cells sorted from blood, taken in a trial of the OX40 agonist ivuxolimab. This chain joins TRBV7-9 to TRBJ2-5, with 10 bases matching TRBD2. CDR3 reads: CASSSSLAGVQETQYF. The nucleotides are TGTGCCAGCAGCTCATCGCTAGCGGGAGTTCAAGAGACCCAGTACTTC.